This T cell receptor beta chain was retrieved from a study of response to subunit inactivated influenza vaccine. TCRdb processed the RT-PCR reads anew with MiXCR; each CDR3 protein has one entry. In the table there are approximately 500,000 distinct CDR3 sequences, over 10% of which are singletons. The CDR3 is made up of 13 amino acids. Germline loops: CDR1 SGHTA, CDR2 FQGNSA. Trimming pared 5 bases from V and 9 bases from J, leaving 14 bases between. Whole-study findings and limits: Authors suggested that a seasonal influenza vaccination recruits few new T cells each time.

A few counts support this clonotype. Its antigen is not identified. This receptor was obtained from a man in his fifties who received an inactivated influenza vaccine. The rearrangement links TRBV7-2 to TRBJ2-1; D gene uncertain. Sample: PBMCs from blood, taken more than 35 days after vaccination. The CDR3 protein is CASSPTLSGEQFF. The DNA of the CDR3 is TGTGCCAGCAGCCCCACGTTGTCGGGTGAGCAGTTCTTC.